This TCR beta chain was sequenced for a study of blood T cell repertoires in COVID-19. Per germline, CDR1 ENHRY and CDR2 SYGVKD. The CDR3 sequence is 13 residues long. V lost 8 bases to trimming and J lost 4 bases; unmatched junction nucleotides: 3. The table came from immunoSEQ multiplex PCR; TCRdb's copy has only in-frame clones and leaves some out. This table has 130,000 to 150,000 clones, about 85% appearing once. The sequence came from a human donor with acute or convalescent COVID-19. The donor label of this sample is uncertain. The chain has TRBV10-3 and TRBJ1-5, with 9 nucleotides matching TRBD1. Specimen: peripheral blood. CDR3: CAISGQGNQPQHF. The CDR3 region has the DNA TGTGCCATCTCGGGACAGGGAAATCAGCCCCAGCATTTT.